A single sample is the source of the 10 T cell receptor beta chains below, sequenced in a study of blood T cell repertoires in COVID-19 (dated by TCRdb to the early 2020s). Receptor amplification or capture employed the immunoSEQ multiplex PCR assay. TCRdb mirrors the immuneACCESS table, restricted to in-frame sequences. Some clones are absent from its copies; in checked studies, under half trace to an unresolved V gene, and the reason for the others is unknown. In all, the sample holds fewer than 450,000 clones, and 70% to 90% of those were seen once. The ten largest clonotypes hold over 9.5% of the sample. Sequencing was performed on peripheral blood. These receptors were obtained from a woman aged 45-59 years with COVID-19, enrolled during active disease.

The rearrangement joins TRBV11-2 to TRBJ2-1; D not certain. The CDR3 is 12 residues long. In germline, CDR1 is SGHAT, CDR2 FQNNGV. V was cut by 6 bases and J by 3 bases, with 6 bases left in between. This chain's CDR3 is CASRTDYNEQFF. The CDR3 DNA sequence: TGTGCCAGCAGGACTGACTACAATGAGCAGTTCTTC.

The CDR3 reads CASSLAETGIYEQYF. The DNA for the CDR3 is TGTGCCAGCAGCTTAGCGGAGACAGGGATCTACGAGCAGTACTTC. The rearrangement joins TRBV7-8 to TRBJ2-7; 7 nucleotides match TRBD1. The CDR3 is 15 residues long. CDR1 and CDR2 from the germline V gene are SGHVS and FQNEAQ. J was trimmed by 3 bases and V by 0 bases; bases with no gene match: 5.

This clone appeared a single time. The chain recombines TRBV7-9 with TRBJ2-5; TRBD2 might be the D (6 bases). CDR1 is SEHNR and CDR2 is FQNEAQ in the germline V gene (reference sequence). Trimming shortened V by 5 bases and J by 1 base, and 17 bases separated the two germline ends. This CDR3 has 16 residues. The CDR3 here is CASSLPSGGIQETQYF. The CDR3 region has the DNA TGTGCCAGCAGCCTTCCTTCTGGGGGGATCCAAGAGACCCAGTACTTC.

The chain carries TRBV19 and TRBJ1-2; TRBD1 is a possible D gene (6 bases). V was trimmed by 2 bases and J by 0 bases, leaving 13 bases between them. The CDR3 sequence is 16 residues long. Looked up from germline, CDR1 is LNHDA and CDR2 is SQIVND (reference sequence). DNA of the CDR3: TGTGCCAGTAGTATAAACAGGGAGACCCCTAACTATGGCTACACCTTC. It is translated as CASSINRETPNYGYTF.

CDR3 region: CASSLRTGRIYGYTF. The CDR3 DNA is TGTGCCAGCAGCTTGCGAACAGGGCGGATCTATGGCTACACCTTC. This chain connects TRBV5-4 to TRBJ1-2, with TRBD1 as a possible D gene (6 bases). Germline V gene sequence: CDR1 SGHNT, CDR2 YYREEE (reference sequence). V was clipped by 1 base and J by 4 bases, with 14 bases between them. The CDR3 is 15 amino acids.

The CDR3 sequence is CASSFMTNEQYF. The CDR3 DNA is TGTGCCAGCAGCTTTATGACAAACGAGCAGTACTTC. The rearrangement uses TRBV5-6 and TRBJ2-7; the D is unclear. Trimming cost V 2 bases and J 5 bases, with 8 bases left between them. The CDR3 has 12 residues. CDR1 is SGHDT, CDR2 YYEEEE, per germline.

This clone was found a few times. The CDR3 is CASSLGQGGVGYGYTF. The CDR3 DNA reads as TGTGCCAGCAGCTTAGGACAGGGGGGAGTAGGGTATGGCTACACCTTC. V is TRBV7-8 and J is TRBJ1-2; TRBD1 matches at 9 bases. Germline loops: CDR1 SGHVS, CDR2 FQNEAQ. The CDR3 totals 16 residues. V lost 1 base, J lost 5 bases, and 8 bases stayed unmatched.

V usage is TRBV5-1 and J usage is TRBJ2-7; 13 bases fit TRBD2. Germline-derived CDR1 and CDR2 are SGHRS and YFSETQ. The CDR3 has 15 residues. Trimming took 4 bases from V and 6 from J; bases not matched to a gene: 7. The CDR3 sequence is CASSLGLAGESEQYF. In nucleotides, the CDR3 is TGCGCCAGCAGCCTCGGACTAGCGGGGGAGAGCGAGCAGTACTTC.

The rearrangement uses TRBV7-2 and TRBJ2-1; 8 nucleotides line up with TRBD2. V shed 5 bases, J shed 8 bases, and the junction held 11 bases outside the gene matches. The CDR3 totals 15 residues. CDR1 and CDR2 (germline): SGHTA, FQGNSA. The CDR3 nucleotides read TGTGCCAGCAGCCAGCAAAGCGGGGGTCCAGATGAGCAGTTCTTC. Translating it yields CASSQQSGGPDEQFF. Full variable domain (missing parts from reference TRBV7-2 and TRBJ2-1): GAGVSQSPSNKVTEKGKDVELRCDPISGHTALYWYRQSLGQGLEFLIYFQGNSAPDKSGLPSDRFSAERTGGSVSTLTIQRTQQEDSAVYLCASSQQSGGPDEQFFGPGTRLTVL.

J is TRBJ2-7 and V is TRBV11-1; 8 bases match TRBD2. With 4 bases clipped from V and 4 bases from J, the junction kept 12 bases outside the gene matches. Germline loops: CDR1 SGHAT, CDR2 FQDESV (reference sequence). The CDR3 is 16 residues long. The CDR3 bases are TGTGCCAGCAGCTCCCTGTTCGGGGGGGCTCAATACGAGCAGTACTTC. Its translation: CASSSLFGGAQYEQYF.